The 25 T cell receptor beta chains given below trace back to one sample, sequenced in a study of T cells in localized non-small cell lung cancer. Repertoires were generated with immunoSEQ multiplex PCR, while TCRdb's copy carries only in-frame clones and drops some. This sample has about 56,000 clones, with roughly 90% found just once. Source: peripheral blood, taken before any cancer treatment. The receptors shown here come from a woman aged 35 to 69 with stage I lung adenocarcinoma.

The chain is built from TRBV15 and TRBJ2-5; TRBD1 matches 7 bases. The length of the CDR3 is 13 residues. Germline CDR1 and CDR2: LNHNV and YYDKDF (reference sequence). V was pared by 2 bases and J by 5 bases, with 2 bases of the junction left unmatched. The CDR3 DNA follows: TGTGCCACCAGCAGATCGGACAGGGAGACCCAGTACTTC. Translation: CATSRSDRETQYF.

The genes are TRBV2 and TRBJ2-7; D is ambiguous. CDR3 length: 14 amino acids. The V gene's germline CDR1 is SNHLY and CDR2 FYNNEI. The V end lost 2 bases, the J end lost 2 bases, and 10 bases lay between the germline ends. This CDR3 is CASSEKVVAYEQYF. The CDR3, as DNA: TGTGCCAGCAGTGAAAAGGTCGTGGCCTACGAGCAGTACTTC.

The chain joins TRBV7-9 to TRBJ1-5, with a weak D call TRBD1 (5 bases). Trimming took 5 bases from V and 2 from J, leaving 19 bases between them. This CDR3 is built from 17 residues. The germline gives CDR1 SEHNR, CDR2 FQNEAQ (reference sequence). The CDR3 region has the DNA TGTGCCAGCAGCATGGGGGGGACGGTGGTAGGCAATCAGCCCCAGCATTTT. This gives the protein CASSMGGTVVGNQPQHF.

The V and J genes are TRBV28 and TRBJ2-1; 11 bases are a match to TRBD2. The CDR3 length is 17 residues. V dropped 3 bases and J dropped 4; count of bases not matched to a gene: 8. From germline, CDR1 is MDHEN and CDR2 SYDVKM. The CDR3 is CASSFSLAGGYYNEQFF. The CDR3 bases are TGTGCCAGCAGTTTTAGCCTAGCGGGGGGCTATTACAATGAGCAGTTCTTC.

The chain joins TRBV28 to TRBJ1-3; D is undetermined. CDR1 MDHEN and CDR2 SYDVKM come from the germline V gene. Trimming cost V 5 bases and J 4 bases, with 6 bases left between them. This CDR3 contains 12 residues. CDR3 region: CASSPAGNTIYF. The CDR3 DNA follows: TGTGCCAGCAGTCCGGCCGGAAACACCATATATTTT.

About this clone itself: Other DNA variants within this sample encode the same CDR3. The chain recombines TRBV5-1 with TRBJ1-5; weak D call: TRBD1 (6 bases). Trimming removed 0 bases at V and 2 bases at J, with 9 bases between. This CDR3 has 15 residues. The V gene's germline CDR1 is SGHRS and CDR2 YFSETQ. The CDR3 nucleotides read TGCGCCAGCAGCTTGGAGGGGGGCCGCAATCAGCCCCAGCATTTT. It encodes CASSLEGGRNQPQHF.

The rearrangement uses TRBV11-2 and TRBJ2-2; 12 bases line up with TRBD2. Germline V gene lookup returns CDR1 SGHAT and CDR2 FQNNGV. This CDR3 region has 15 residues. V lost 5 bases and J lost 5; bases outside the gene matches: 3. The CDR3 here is CASSVGLAGTGELFF. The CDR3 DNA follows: TGTGCCAGCAGCGTAGGACTAGCGGGAACCGGGGAGCTGTTTTTT.

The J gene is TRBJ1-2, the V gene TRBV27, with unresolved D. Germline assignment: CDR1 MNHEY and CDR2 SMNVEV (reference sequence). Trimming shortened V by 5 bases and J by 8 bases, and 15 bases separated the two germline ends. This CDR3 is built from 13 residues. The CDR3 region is CASSPPNGEGYTF. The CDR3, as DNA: TGTGCCAGCAGTCCCCCGAACGGCGAAGGCTACACCTTC.

The CDR3 nucleotides read TGTGCCAGCAGCTTAGCGGGGGGTAGAAACACTGAAGCTTTCTTT. It codes for CASSLAGGRNTEAFF. This chain joins TRBV7-6 and TRBJ1-1, with D maybe TRBD1 (5 bases). V dropped 0 bases and J dropped 2 bases, with 10 bases sitting between them. The V gene's germline CDR1 is SGHVS and CDR2 FNYEAQ. The CDR3 runs 15 residues.

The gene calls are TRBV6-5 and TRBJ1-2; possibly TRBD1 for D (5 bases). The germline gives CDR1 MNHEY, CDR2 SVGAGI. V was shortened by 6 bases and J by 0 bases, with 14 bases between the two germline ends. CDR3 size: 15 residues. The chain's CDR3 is CASRADNVANYGYTF. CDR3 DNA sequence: TGTGCCAGCAGGGCGGACAATGTGGCTAACTATGGCTACACCTTC.

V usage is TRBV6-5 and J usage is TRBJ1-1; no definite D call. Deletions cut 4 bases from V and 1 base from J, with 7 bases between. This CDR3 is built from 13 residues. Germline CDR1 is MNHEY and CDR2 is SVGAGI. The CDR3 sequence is CASSSRPNTEAFF. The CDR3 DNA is TGTGCCAGCAGTTCGCGGCCGAACACTGAAGCTTTCTTT.

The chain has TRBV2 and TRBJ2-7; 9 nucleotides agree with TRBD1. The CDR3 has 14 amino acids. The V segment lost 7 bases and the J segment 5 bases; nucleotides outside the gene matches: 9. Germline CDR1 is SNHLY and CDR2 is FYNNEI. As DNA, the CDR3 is TGTGCCAGCATTACGGGACAGGGAGGCAACGAGCAGTACTTC. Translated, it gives CASITGQGGNEQYF.

The CDR3, as DNA: TGTGCCAGCAGCCAGGTTATAAGGCGGGGTGAGCAGTTCTTC. It translates to CASSQVIRRGEQFF. The chain couples TRBV14 to TRBJ2-1, with D possibly matching TRBD2 (6 bases). Trimming left V 3 bases short and J 9 bases short, with 15 bases between. Germline CDR1 is SGHDN and CDR2 is FVKESK. CDR3 size: 14 residues.

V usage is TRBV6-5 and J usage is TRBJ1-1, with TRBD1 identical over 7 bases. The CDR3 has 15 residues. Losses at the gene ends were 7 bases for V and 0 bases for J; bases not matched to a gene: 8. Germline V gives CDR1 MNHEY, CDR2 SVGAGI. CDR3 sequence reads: CASKRPGQMNTEAFF. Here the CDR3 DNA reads TGTGCCAGCAAAAGACCGGGACAGATGAACACTGAAGCTTTCTTT.

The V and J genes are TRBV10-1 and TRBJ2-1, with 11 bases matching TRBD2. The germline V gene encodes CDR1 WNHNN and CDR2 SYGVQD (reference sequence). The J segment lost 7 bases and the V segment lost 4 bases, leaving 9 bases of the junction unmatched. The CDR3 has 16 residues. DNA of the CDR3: TGCGCCAGCAGTGGACTCCTAGCGGGGGGCCGGAATGAGCAGTTCTTC. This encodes CASSGLLAGGRNEQFF.

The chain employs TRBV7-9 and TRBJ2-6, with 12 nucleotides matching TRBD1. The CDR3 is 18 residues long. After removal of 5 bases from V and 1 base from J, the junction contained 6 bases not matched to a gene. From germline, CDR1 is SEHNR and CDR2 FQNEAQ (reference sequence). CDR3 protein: CASSDRDRGRSGANVLTF. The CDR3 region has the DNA TGTGCCAGCAGCGACCGGGACAGGGGGCGATCTGGGGCCAACGTCCTGACTTTC.

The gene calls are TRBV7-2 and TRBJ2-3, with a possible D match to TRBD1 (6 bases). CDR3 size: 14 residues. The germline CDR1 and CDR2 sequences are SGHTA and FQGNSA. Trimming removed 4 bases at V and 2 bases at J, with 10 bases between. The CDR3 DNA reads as TGTGCCAGCAGCTCCAGGACAGTCACAGATACGCAGTATTTT. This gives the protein CASSSRTVTDTQYF.

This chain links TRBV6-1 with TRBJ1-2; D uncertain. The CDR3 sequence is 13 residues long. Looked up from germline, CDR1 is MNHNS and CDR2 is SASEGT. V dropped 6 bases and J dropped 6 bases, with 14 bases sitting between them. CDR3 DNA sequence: TGTGCCAGCAGGCCACCATTTAAGGATGGCTACACCTTC. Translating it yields CASRPPFKDGYTF.

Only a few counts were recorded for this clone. The CDR3 DNA follows: TGTGCCTGGAGTCTAGGGGGCTCTGGGGCCAACGTCCTGACTTTC. Its translation: CAWSLGGSGANVLTF. The V call is TRBV30, the J call TRBJ2-6; D might be TRBD1 (6 bases). Deletions cut 2 bases from V and 0 bases from J, with 8 bases between. CDR1 is GTSNPN and CDR2 is SVGIG in the germline V gene (reference sequence). The CDR3 totals 15 residues.

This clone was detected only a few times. In nucleotides, the CDR3 is TGCGCCAGCAGCCCGACCCCAACTTCTAACATTCAGTACTTC. It translates to CASSPTPTSNIQYF. The chain employs TRBV4-3 and TRBJ2-4, with D unresolved. This CDR3 has 14 amino acids. The V end was cut by 4 bases, the J end by 7 bases, with 14 bases between. CDR1 and CDR2 from the germline V gene are LGHNA and YSLEER.

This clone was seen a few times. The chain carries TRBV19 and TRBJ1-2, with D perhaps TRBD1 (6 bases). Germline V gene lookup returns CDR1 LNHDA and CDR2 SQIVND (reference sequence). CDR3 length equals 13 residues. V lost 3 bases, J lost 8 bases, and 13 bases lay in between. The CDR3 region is CASSIGQGRGYTF. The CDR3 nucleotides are TGTGCCAGTAGTATTGGTCAGGGGCGAGGCTACACCTTC.

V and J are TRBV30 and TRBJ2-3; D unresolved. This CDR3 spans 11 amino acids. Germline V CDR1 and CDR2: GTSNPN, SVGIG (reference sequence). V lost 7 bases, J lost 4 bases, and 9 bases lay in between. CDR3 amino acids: CASRRADTQYF. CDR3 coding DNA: TGTGCCTCTCGAAGGGCAGATACGCAGTATTTT.

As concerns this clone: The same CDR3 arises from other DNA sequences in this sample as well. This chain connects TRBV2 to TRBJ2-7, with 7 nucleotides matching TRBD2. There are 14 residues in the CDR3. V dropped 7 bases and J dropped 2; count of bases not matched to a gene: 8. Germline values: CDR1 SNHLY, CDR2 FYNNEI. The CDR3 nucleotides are TGTGCCAGCAAAAGCGGGACCAGTGCCTACGAGCAGTACTTC. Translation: CASKSGTSAYEQYF.

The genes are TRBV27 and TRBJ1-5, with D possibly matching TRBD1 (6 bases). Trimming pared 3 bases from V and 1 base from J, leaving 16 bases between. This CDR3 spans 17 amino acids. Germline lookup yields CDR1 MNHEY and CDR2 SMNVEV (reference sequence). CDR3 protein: CASSLEGGPISNQPQHF. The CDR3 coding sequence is TGTGCCAGCAGTTTGGAGGGGGGCCCTATAAGCAATCAGCCCCAGCATTTT.

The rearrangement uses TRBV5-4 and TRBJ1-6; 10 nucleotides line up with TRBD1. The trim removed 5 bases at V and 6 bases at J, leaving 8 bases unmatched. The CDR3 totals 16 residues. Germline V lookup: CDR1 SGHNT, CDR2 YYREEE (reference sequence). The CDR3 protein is CASSLPGQGSNSPLHF. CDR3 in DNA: TGTGCCAGCAGTCTCCCGGGACAGGGGTCTAATTCACCCCTCCACTTT.